This TCR beta chain was recorded in a study of OX40 agonist ivuxolimab in advanced cancers. Study overall: Intravenous ivuxolimab was administered to patients every 2 weeks at 0.01 to 10 mg/kg. Head and neck, renal cell, melanoma or hepatocellular carcinoma were the cancers that dose-escalation patients had.

Patients had blood sampled at baseline and again on cycle 4 day 1 and cycle 7 day 1. This CDR3 spans 13 amino acids. Trimming took 1 base from V and 5 from J, leaving 7 bases between them. The V gene's germline CDR1 is MGHRA and CDR2 YSYEKL. Overall study findings and caveats: CD8+ T cells showed, on average, more clonal expansion than CD4+ cells.

TCRdb keeps only in-frame clones here, not all; method: immunoSEQ multiplex PCR. The sample consists of around 54,000 clones, less than 95% of them appearing once. Comments on this clone: Antigen unknown.

The sequenced sample was CD4+ or CD8+ T cells sorted from blood, obtained in a trial of the OX40 agonist ivuxolimab. This sequence joins TRBV4-1 and TRBJ2-3; TRBD1 is a possible D gene (5 bases). The sequence derives from an adult with an advanced solid tumor such as melanoma, head and neck, liver or kidney cancer. The chain's CDR3 is CASSQGGGDTQYF. The DNA of the CDR3 is TGCGCCAGCAGCCAAGGGGGCGGAGATACGCAGTATTTT.